This entry lists 7 T cell receptor beta chains sequenced from one sample in a study of blood T cell repertoires in COVID-19. Sequencing was performed with immunoSEQ multiplex PCR; in TCRdb, only in-frame clones are kept and a portion is missing. The profile shows approximately 190,000 clones, around nine tenths of them singletons. The sample comprised peripheral blood. These receptors originate from a woman in her thirties or forties who had recovered from COVID-19.

The chain combines TRBV3-1 (or the pseudogene TRBV3-2) with TRBJ1-3; 9 bases map to TRBD1. The CDR3 is 16 residues long. The trim removed 6 bases at V and 7 bases at J, leaving 13 bases unmatched. CDR1 and CDR2 (germline): LGHDT, YNNKEL (reference sequence). DNA for the CDR3: TGTGCCAGCAGACCCTCTTTAGGACAGGGGTGGAACACCATATATTTT. Amino acid sequence: CASRPSLGQGWNTIYF.

The chain joins TRBV23-1 to TRBJ2-5, with 14 nucleotides matching TRBD2. TRBV23-1 is given ORF status, its function remaining uncertain. The CDR3 covers 18 residues. V gave up 7 bases and J gave up 4 bases; unmatched junction bases: 14. The CDR3 DNA is TGCGCCAGCATAAAGGGACTAGCGGGAGCCCCCCATGGAGAGACCCAGTACTTC. Its protein is CASIKGLAGAPHGETQYF.

The chain carries TRBV3-1 (or the pseudogene TRBV3-2) and TRBJ2-3; 10 bases are a match to TRBD2. Germline lookup yields CDR1 LGHDT and CDR2 YNNKEL (reference sequence). The V and J ends lost 1 base and 4 bases, in that order; junction bases with no gene match: 8. This CDR3 region has 17 residues. For the CDR3, the DNA is TGTGCCAGCAGCCAAGGTCTAGCGGGAGCTAGTTCAGATACGCAGTATTTT. Translating gives CASSQGLAGASSDTQYF.

The rearrangement links TRBV5-8 to TRBJ1-3; 12 nucleotides match TRBD1. The germline CDR1 and CDR2 sequences are SGHTS and YDEGEE. This CDR3 comprises 19 residues. V shed 4 bases, J shed 0 bases, and the junction held 11 bases outside the gene matches. Here the CDR3 reads CASSPGTGGPFRSGNTIYF. The CDR3 DNA reads TGTGCCAGCAGCCCTGGGACAGGGGGCCCTTTCCGCTCTGGAAACACCATATATTTT.

This chain uses TRBV6-2 or TRBV6-3 with TRBJ1-1; D possibly corresponds to TRBD1 (5 bases). Deletions cut 2 bases from V and 5 bases from J, with 6 bases between. The CDR3 contains 12 residues. Germline V gene data show CDR1 as MNHEY and CDR2 as SVGEGT. CDR3 DNA sequence: TGTGCCAGCAGTTACGGGGGGACTGAAGCTTTCTTT. It specifies CASSYGGTEAFF.

V usage is TRBV18 and J usage is TRBJ2-1; TRBD2 agrees at 9 bases. CDR1 is KGHSH and CDR2 is LQKENI in the germline V gene. CDR3 length: 15 amino acids. With 3 bases clipped from V and 1 base from J, the junction kept 1 base outside the gene matches. The CDR3 protein is CASSPLAGSYNEQFF. Here the CDR3 DNA reads TGTGCCAGCTCACCCCTAGCGGGGTCCTACAATGAGCAGTTCTTC.

The chain employs TRBV15 and TRBJ2-1, with a possible D match to TRBD2 (5 bases). V was cut by 3 bases and J by 1 base, with 13 bases left in between. Germline V lookup: CDR1 LNHNV, CDR2 YYDKDF (reference sequence). The CDR3 has 16 residues. The CDR3 protein is CATSRSGADSYNEQFF. DNA for the CDR3: TGTGCCACCAGCAGGTCCGGAGCGGATTCCTACAATGAGCAGTTCTTC. The full variable domain, completed using reference TRBV15 and TRBJ2-1, is DAMVIQNPRYQVTQFGKPVTLSCSQTLNHNVMYWYQQKSSQAPKLLFHYYDKDFNNEADTPDNFQSRRPNTSFCFLDIRSPGLGDTAMYLCATSRSGADSYNEQFFGPGTRLTVL.